This T cell receptor (beta chain) was identified in a study of cytomegalovirus exposure and HLA in healthy donors. Study details: Among the approximately 400 donors who were genotyped, about 80% fell in the genetic ancestry cluster that is associated with self-reported Caucasian donors. Whole-study findings and limits: The productive fraction for most TCR beta V segments was about 87% or about 30% in an earlier analysis. DRB1 had the most TCR associations and HLA-C the fewest, a later analysis found, with rates varying by HLA locus.

Use of 60 Vbeta and 13 Jbeta primers characterized the PCR. Method: immunoSEQ multiplex PCR; TCRdb's copy keeps in-frame clones and lacks some. Of about 40,000 clones listed, around 68% were seen once; the top ten hold around 3.9%. A word on this clone: The antigen is not known.

The CDR3 runs to 13 residues. From germline, CDR1 is MDHEN and CDR2 SYDVKM. Trimming removed 8 bases at V and 1 base at J, with 9 bases between. The specimen sequenced was PBMCs. This chain joins TRBV28 and TRBJ1-5, with D perhaps matching TRBD1 (5 bases). This TCR derives from a man in his forties in good health and CMV-seronegative. CDR3 coding DNA: TGTGCCAGCCACCAGGGCAGCAATCAGCCCCAGCATTTT. Its translation is CASHQGSNQPQHF.